The source of this TCR beta chain is a study of cytomegalovirus exposure and HLA in healthy donors (dated by TCRdb to the late 2010s). As for the study more broadly: An earlier analysis of around 600 of the donors reported approximately 300 Gb of sequence data and some 120 million unique TCR beta sequences from about 179 million T cells. The study used immunosequencing to profile the T cell repertoires of approximately 690 subjects and linked those repertoires to cytomegalovirus serostatus. Both class I and class II loci were covered by HLA typing, at four-digit resolution. A separate validation cohort of over a hundred different subjects was used in addition to the approximately 640-subject first cohort. The later analysis used no new phenotypic data to find candidate immune exposures, relying instead on TCR beta sequences and their occurrence across donors. To predict cytomegalovirus infection status, the study brought together high-throughput TCR immunosequencing, statistical association of individual TCRs with disease status, and machine learning. All discovery cohort repertoires had been generated using a single sequencing platform. A later analysis re-analyzed previously published TCR beta repertoires from hundreds of donors and added high-resolution HLA genotyping to study TCR occurrence patterns. About 280 gigabases of sequencing data and 70 million to 95 million unique TCR sequences made up an early release that covered 500 to 700 HLA-typed donors. The genetic ancestry cluster associated with self-reported Caucasian donors included approximately 85% of the roughly 380 genotyped donors. To decide whether each TCR beta V gene segment behaved as functional or pseudogenic, an earlier analysis of nearly 600 of the donors relied on high-throughput TCR beta sequencing. Donor age, sex, ethnicity and CMV serostatus were collected together with the repertoire data. Four to six DR-DQ haplotypes were handled as single units for association and clustering, since linkage in the cohort was strong. Typing coverage varied by locus: roughly 629-640 donors for A, B, C, DRB1 and DQB1; roughly 510 for DQA1; some 610 for DPA1; approximately 470 for DPB1. In a later genetic analysis, genome-wide SNP genotypes for about three fifths of the roughly 670 donors were used, and that subset was treated as a discovery cohort. The study aimed to test whether signatures of past pathogen exposure could be identified by cataloging public T cell receptors. On average, roughly 250,000 unique TCR beta nucleotide sequences were sequenced per donor among 350 to 400 genotyped donors of the cohort, with roughly 19% of those sequences being non-productive.

General study outcomes and caveats: The authors suggested that the approach could potentially be generalized to other disease states and immunological phenotypes. Most TCR sequences were observed very rarely across donors, whereas some public TCRs were present in many individuals. The study listed 170 or so TCR beta chains as associated with cytomegalovirus. The sequencing pipeline was judged likely to have produced a cluster of highly shared sequence variants as a technical artifact. A further reported finding was that TCR beta sequences accurately predicted the HLA-A and HLA-B alleles for most subjects in the first cohort. Because HLA typing was missing for some donors at each locus, association tests included only the typed subset. Sequencing depth was assumed to be roughly uniform across donors in the presence/absence analyses, though that assumption may not hold. Only TCR beta chains were sequenced in this cohort, and the absence of alpha or paired-chain data limited detectable features. At a false discovery rate of 0.05, a later analysis linked 16,951 TCR beta sequences to specific HLA alleles. Because the 87-base-pair reads could not distinguish some IMGT-functional V segments, including TRBV6-2 and TRBV6-3, those segments were excluded. Several of the top co-occurrence clusters appeared to be linked to parvovirus B19, influenza, CMV and Epstein-Barr virus, according to a later analysis. According to a later analysis, most CMV-associated TCR beta chains appeared to be HLA-restricted, and the HLA associations seemed to be driven largely by CMV exposure. Broadly in line with IMGT annotations, most TCR beta V segments showed up in productive rearrangements about 87% or about 30% of the time in an earlier analysis of approximately 640 of the donors. Immune exposure information for the cohort was limited to CMV serostatus. The earlier analysis of nearly 600 of the donors excluded roughly 16 rarely observed V segments, including chromosome 9 orphons, because counts were too low. In vitro tests confirmed that a few of the cytomegalovirus-associated TCR beta chains recognize cytomegalovirus antigens. In a later analysis, HLA-associated TCR beta chains were found to be more clonally expanded and to have lower generation probabilities than equally common non-associated chains. The classifier was reported to diagnose cytomegalovirus status with high specificity and sensitivity in both the original and validation cohorts. In a later analysis, TCR association rates were found to vary across HLA loci, with the most associated TCRs seen for DRB1 alleles and the fewest for HLA-C alleles. A later genetic analysis associated a missense DCLRE1C variant with V-gene and J-gene trimming of TCR beta chains, and an independent cohort replicated the association. When HLA alleles, especially DR and DQ, strongly co-occurred, attributing TCR associations to individual alleles was difficult. A later genetic analysis reported fewer N-insertions in productive TCRs among donors in an Asian-associated ancestry cluster than the approximately 700-donor mean. Linkage disequilibrium might explain the correlated functional status among segregating V segments, but an unknown experimental factor could not be ruled out.

Receptor amplification or capture employed the immunoSEQ multiplex PCR assay. The multiplex PCR relied on a mix of 60 forward primers for TCR Vbeta segments and 13 reverse primers for TCR Jbeta segments. Amplification of the CDR3 region of rearranged TCR beta genes was performed with a multiplex PCR assay on genomic DNA. Amplified TCR beta libraries were sequenced as 87-base-pair reads on the Illumina HiSeq System. In the paper's pipeline: A later analysis tallied tens of millions of unique TCR beta chains across the 666 repertoires, and about 12 million of those chains were shared by two or more donors. Raw reads were error-corrected and collapsed into unique sequences with a nearest-neighbor algorithm that merged closely related sequences to remove PCR and sequencing errors. CDR3 sequences were aligned to IMGT reference sequences to assign V, D and J gene segments. For a sequence to be retained, a match of at least six nucleotides to both a V gene segment and a J gene segment was required. Rearrangements were called productive when the CDR3 lacked stop codons and stayed in frame with V and J; all others were non-productive. Following IMGT convention, CDR3 was defined as the stretch from the second conserved V-encoded cysteine up to the conserved J-encoded phenylalanine. The earlier analysis of some 600 of the donors excluded sequences that lacked an unambiguous match to a single V gene segment. In an earlier analysis of several hundred of the donors, V segments were called functional above 56.7% productive rearrangements and were called segregating when the between-donor standard deviation exceeded 5%. A statistical classification framework was developed to diagnose cytomegalovirus status using the catalog of TCR beta chain sequences. In a later analysis, TCR nucleotide sequences were compared against IMGT/GENE-DB human TR gene sequences so that V and J genes could be assigned. In a later analysis, CDR3 sequences and most-parsimonious VDJ recombination scenarios were assigned using the TCRdist pipeline. In a later analysis, each TCR beta chain was defined by its CDR3 amino acid sequence together with its V-gene family, and reads without a unique V-gene family were excluded. In a later analysis, 450 to 600 highly shared, low-generation-probability nucleotide sequences were removed to address suspected cross-contamination and a sequencing artifact. A later analysis calculated a clonal expansion index for each public chain from normalized within-repertoire ranks of inferred template counts. In a later analysis, generation probabilities were computed using a VDJ recombination model fitted to out-of-frame rearrangements, and the results were checked against IGoR. A later analysis scored TCR-TCR, TCR-HLA and TCR-CMV co-occurrence with hypergeometric tests, applying a repertoire-size bias correction to TCR pairs. To estimate false discovery rates, a later analysis permuted the HLA or CMV assignments 20 times. In a later analysis, co-occurring TCRs were grouped with DBSCAN, and TCRdist sequence similarity was added when clustering was performed within HLA-allele-positive subsets. Co-occurrence clustering excluded repertoires with fewer than 30,000 or more than 120,000 public chains, plus five with anomalous nucleotide sharing. As stored in TCRdb, this immuneACCESS dataset retains in-frame rearrangements with V and J assigned. A fraction of the clones does not appear; measured against another copy, unresolved V genes explain less than half of the discrepancy, and the remainder lacks a known reason. V, J and clone size reflect that table, while D and trimming were determined from the DNA. The sample records about 270,000 clones, under 80% of which are singletons. The top ten clones comprise approximately 2.3% of the sample.

Reading from cysteine to phenylalanine, the CDR3 counts 15 amino acids. CDR3 DNA only is kept here, 45 bases in frame from base 1. Per the germline V gene, SGHRS is the CDR1 and YFSETQ is the CDR2. At the junction V is shortened by 4 bases and J by 3 bases; bases outside the gene matches: 3. In total, approximately 690 healthy bone marrow donors made up the cohort. At the time of sampling, every cohort member was nominally healthy, though immune exposures that went unrecorded were likely present. The donor tested CMV seronegative and was one of the 352 seronegative cohort members. A peripheral blood sample was collected from each donor, and TCR beta sequencing was performed on peripheral blood mononuclear cells. The Qiagen DNeasy Blood Extraction Kit was used to extract genomic DNA from the blood cell samples. Notes on this clone: It has no known antigen specificity. One base away there is no much larger clone; base qualities are not given.

The chain joins TRBV5-1 to TRBJ2-5, and 13 junctional nucleotides match TRBD2. This clonotype was sampled from a female donor in good health and CMV-seronegative. Sequencing was done on a sample of PBMCs. For the CDR3, the sequence is CASSLGTSGEETQYF. The bases read TGCGCCAGCAGCCTAGGGACTAGCGGGGAAGAGACCCAGTACTTC.